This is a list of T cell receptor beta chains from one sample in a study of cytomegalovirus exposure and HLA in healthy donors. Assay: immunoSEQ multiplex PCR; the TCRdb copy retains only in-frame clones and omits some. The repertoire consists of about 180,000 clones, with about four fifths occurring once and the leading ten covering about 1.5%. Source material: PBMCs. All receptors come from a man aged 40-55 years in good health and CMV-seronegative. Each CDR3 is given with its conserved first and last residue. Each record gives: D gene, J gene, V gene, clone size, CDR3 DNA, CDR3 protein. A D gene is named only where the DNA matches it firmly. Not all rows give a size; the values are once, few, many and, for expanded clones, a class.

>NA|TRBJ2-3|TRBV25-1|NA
TGTGCCAGCAGTGAAGGGACTCGCGGAACAGATACGCAGTATTTT
CASSEGTRGTDTQYF
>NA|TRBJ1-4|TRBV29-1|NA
TGCAGCGTTCACGCGGGGGAAAAACTGTTTTTT
CSVHAGEKLFF
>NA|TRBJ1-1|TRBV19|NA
TGTGCCAGTAGTATAGAGAGGGTAACTGAAGCTTTCTTT
CASSIERVTEAFF
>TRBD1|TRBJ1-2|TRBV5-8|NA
TGTGCCAGCAGCGCCGGGACAGGAGATAGCTATGGCTACACCTTC
CASSAGTGDSYGYTF
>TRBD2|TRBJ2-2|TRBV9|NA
TGTGCCAGCAGCTACGGGGGGGCCGACACCGGGGAGCTGTTTTTT
CASSYGGADTGELFF
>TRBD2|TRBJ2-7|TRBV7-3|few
TGTGCCAGCAGCTTTAGCGGGGGCTACGAGCAGTACTTC
CASSFSGGYEQYF
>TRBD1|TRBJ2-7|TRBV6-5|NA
TGTGCCAGCAGTTCGCTACAGGGGTCCTACGAGCAGTACTTC
CASSSLQGSYEQYF
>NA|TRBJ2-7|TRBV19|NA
TGTGCCAGTAGTATAGCAGGGAAGGGCTACGAGCAGTACTTC
CASSIAGKGYEQYF
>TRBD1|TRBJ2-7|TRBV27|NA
TGTGCCAGCAGTTTATACGGGACAGCGTACGAGCAGTACTTC
CASSLYGTAYEQYF
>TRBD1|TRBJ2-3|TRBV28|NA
TGTGCCAGCAGTGGGACAGGGAGGGGGCTTAGCACAGATACGCAGTATTTT
CASSGTGRGLSTDTQYF
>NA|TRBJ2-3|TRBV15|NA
TGTGCCACCAGCAGAGATAAGGGGGCGGGGCGGGCAGATACGCAGTATTTT
CATSRDKGAGRADTQYF
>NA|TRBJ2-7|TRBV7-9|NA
TGTGCCAGCAGCTTACAACAGGCCGACGAGCAGTACTTC
CASSLQQADEQYF
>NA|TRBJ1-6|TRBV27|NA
TGTGCCAGCAGTTTAGGGACATTTAATTCACCCCTCCACTTT
CASSLGTFNSPLHF
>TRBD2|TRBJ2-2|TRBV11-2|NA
TGTGCCAGCAGCTCACCGTACGATAGCGGGGGACGTCCAGGGGAGCTGTTTTTT
CASSSPYDSGGRPGELFF
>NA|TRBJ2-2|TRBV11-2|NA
TGTGCCAGCAGCTTAGGCAGCGAAATTGGCACCGGGGAGCTGTTTTTT
CASSLGSEIGTGELFF
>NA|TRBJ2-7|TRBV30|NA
TGTGCCTGGACCGTAGGTGGAGGGTGGACTCTTAGCTCCTACGAGCAGTACTTC
CAWTVGGGWTLSSYEQYF
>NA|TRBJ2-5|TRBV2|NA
TGTGCCAGCAGTGCCATTGGGGGGCAAGAGACCCAGTACTTC
CASSAIGGQETQYF
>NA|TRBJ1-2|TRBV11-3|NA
TGTGCCAGCAGCTTACACAGAGCTAACTATGGCTACACCTTC
CASSLHRANYGYTF
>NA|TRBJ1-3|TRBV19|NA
TGTGCCAGCCAGCCGGGACTCCTTGTCTCTGGAAACACCATATATTTT
CASQPGLLVSGNTIYF
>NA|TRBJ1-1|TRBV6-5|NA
TGTGCCAGCAGTTACCAGGGGTACACTGAAGCTTTCTTT
CASSYQGYTEAFF
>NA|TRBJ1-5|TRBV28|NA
TGTGCCAGCAGACCGCAAGGGGCCCGCAGGCCCCAGCATTTT
CASRPQGARRPQHF
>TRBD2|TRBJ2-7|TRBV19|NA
TGTGCCAGTAGTACTACTAGCGCCTCCGACGAGCAGTACTTC
CASSTTSASDEQYF
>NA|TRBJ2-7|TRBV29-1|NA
TGCAGCGTTGAGGGTATTTGGAGAGCACAGGGGGGGCGGACCTACGAGCAGTACTTC
CSVEGIWRAQGGRTYEQYF
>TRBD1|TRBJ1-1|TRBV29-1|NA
TGCAGCGCCTCACAGGGGATATCCACTGAAGCTTTCTTT
CSASQGISTEAFF
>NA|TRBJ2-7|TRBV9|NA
TGTGCCAGCAGCGCCCATAATCAGGGGTACCCCTACGAGCAGTACTTC
CASSAHNQGYPYEQYF
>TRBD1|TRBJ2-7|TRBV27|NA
TGTGCCAGCAGTCTAGGGACAGGGGGCGACGAGCAGTACTTC
CASSLGTGGDEQYF
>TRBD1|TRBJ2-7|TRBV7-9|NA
TGTGCCAGCAGCCGGTTAGGCGGGACAGGGGGCTGGTACGAGCAGTACTTC
CASSRLGGTGGWYEQYF
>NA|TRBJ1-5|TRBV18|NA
TGTGCCAGCTCCCCCGCGACAGGTGGATCGGGCAATCAGCCCCAGCATTTT
CASSPATGGSGNQPQHF
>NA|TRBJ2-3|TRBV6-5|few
TGTGCCTCTTCGGGACTTCTCACAGCTACGCAGTATTTT
CASSGLLTATQYF
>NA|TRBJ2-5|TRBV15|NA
TGTGCCACCAGCAGAGATCGGGGGGAGACCCAGTACTTC
CATSRDRGETQYF
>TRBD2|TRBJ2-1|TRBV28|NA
TGTGCCAGCAGTACTACTAGCGGGCTCGCCTACAATGAGCAGTTCTTC
CASSTTSGLAYNEQFF
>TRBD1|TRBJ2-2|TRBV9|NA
TGTGCCAGCAGCGTCTCCGGGACAGGGAAAGCCGGGGAGCTGTTTTTT
CASSVSGTGKAGELFF
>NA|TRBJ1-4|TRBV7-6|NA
TGTGCCGGCGGCCTTTCTAATGAAAAACTGTTTTTT
CAGGLSNEKLFF
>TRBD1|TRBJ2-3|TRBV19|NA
TGTGCCAGTAGGAGGACAGGGGGCACAGATACGCAGTATTTT
CASRRTGGTDTQYF
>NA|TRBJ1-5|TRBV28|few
TGTGCCAGCAGTTTTCAGGGATGGGGAATTAGCAATCAGCCCCAGCATTTT
CASSFQGWGISNQPQHF
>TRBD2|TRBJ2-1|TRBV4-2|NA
TGTGCCAGCAGCCAAGCCCAGCGGGGGGGCAGCGATGAGCAGTTCTTC
CASSQAQRGGSDEQFF
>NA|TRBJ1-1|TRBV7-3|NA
TGTGCCAGCAGCCCGCACAAGAACCCCACTGAAGCTTTCTTT
CASSPHKNPTEAFF
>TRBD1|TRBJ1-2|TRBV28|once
TGTGCCAGCAGTCCCGGGACAGGGTCGGTGGAGGGCTACACCTTC
CASSPGTGSVEGYTF
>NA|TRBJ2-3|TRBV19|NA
TGTGCCAGTAGTACCACAAGCACAGATACGCAGTATTTT
CASSTTSTDTQYF
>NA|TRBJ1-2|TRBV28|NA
TGTGCCGTCGAGGGGGGGACTAGGAGCTATGGCTACACCTTC
CAVEGGTRSYGYTF
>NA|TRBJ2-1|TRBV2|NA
TGTGCCAGCAGTGAATCGGTCCAACTCGACAATGAGCAGTTCTTC
CASSESVQLDNEQFF
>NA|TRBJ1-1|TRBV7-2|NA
TGTGCCAGCAGCGACTTCAGGAACACTGAAGCTTTCTTT
CASSDFRNTEAFF
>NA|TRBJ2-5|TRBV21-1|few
TGTGCCAGCAGCCCGGAACGTAGGGAGGAGACCCAGTACTTC
CASSPERREETQYF
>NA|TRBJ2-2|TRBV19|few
TGTGATAGGGGCGAAAATACCGGGGAGCTGTTTTTT
CDRGENTGELFF
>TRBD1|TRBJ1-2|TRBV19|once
TGTGCCAGTAGTAAAATCAGACAGGGTTTCTACACCTTC
CASSKIRQGFYTF
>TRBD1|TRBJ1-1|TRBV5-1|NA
TGCGCCACCATGGGACAGCCGAACACTGAAGCTTTCTTT
CATMGQPNTEAFF
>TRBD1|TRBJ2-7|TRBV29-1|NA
TGCAGCGTTGAAATGGAGGGACAGGGCGGATACTTC
CSVEMEGQGGYF
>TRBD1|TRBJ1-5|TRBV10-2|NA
TGCGCCAGCAGCGTACAGGGGGGTGGTCAGCCCCAGCATTTT
CASSVQGGGQPQHF
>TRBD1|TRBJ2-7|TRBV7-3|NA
TGTGCCAGCAGCCCCGCAGGGGGCTACGAGCAGTACTTC
CASSPAGGYEQYF
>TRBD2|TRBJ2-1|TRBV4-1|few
TGCGCCAGCAGCGTCGGGGGGAGGAATGAGCAGTTCTTC
CASSVGGRNEQFF
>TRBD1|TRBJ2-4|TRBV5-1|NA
TGCGCCAGCAGCTTAAACGCAGGGGGCGCCGGTATAGACATTCAGTACTTC
CASSLNAGGAGIDIQYF
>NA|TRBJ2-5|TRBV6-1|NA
TGTGCCAGCAGGGAGATGGGGACCCAGTACTTC
CASREMGTQYF
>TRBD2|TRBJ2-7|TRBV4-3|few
TGCGCCAGCAGCCAGGGGCTAGCGGGACTACGCTACGAGCAGTACTTC
CASSQGLAGLRYEQYF
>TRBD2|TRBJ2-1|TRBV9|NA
TGTGCCAGCAGCGACAGCGGGAGCTCCTACAATGAGCAGTTCTTC
CASSDSGSSYNEQFF